The 32 T cell receptor beta chains below were found in one sample sequenced in a study of blood T cell repertoires in COVID-19. Clones were sequenced by immunoSEQ multiplex PCR, and TCRdb holds only the in-frame ones, with some missing. Of 130,000 or so clones listed, under 90% are singletons. Material: peripheral blood. These receptors all stem from a woman between 55 and 75 years old with acute or convalescent COVID-19.

The chain couples TRBV2 to TRBJ1-4; 9 nucleotides align to TRBD1. The germline V gene has CDR1 SNHLY and CDR2 FYNNEI. The V segment lost 6 bases and the J segment 7 bases; nucleotides outside the gene matches: 6. The CDR3 is 14 amino acids. CDR3 in DNA: TGTGCCAGCAGCCGGGACAGGGATGGTGAAAAACTGTTTTTT. It codes for CASSRDRDGEKLFF.

Written as DNA, the CDR3 is TGTGCCAGCAGCTTAGGCGGGGGAAACACCATATATTTT. Translating it yields CASSLGGGNTIYF. The rearrangement links TRBV7-8 to TRBJ1-3; D gene unclear. The CDR3 has 13 residues. V shed 1 base and J shed 4 bases, with 5 bases lying between them. Germline V lookup: CDR1 SGHVS, CDR2 FQNEAQ.

This rearrangement joins TRBV6-1 to TRBJ1-2, with no clear D. The germline gives CDR1 MNHNS, CDR2 SASEGT. Trimming pared 2 bases from V and 6 bases from J, leaving 13 bases between. There are 14 residues in the CDR3. The CDR3 loop reads CASSELGTSNGYTF. CDR3 DNA sequence: TGTGCCAGCAGTGAACTGGGCACCTCCAATGGCTACACCTTC.

This rearrangement joins TRBV6-2 or TRBV6-3 to TRBJ1-3; tentatively, D is TRBD1 (5 bases). The CDR3 loop spans 15 amino acids. Between the trimmed V and J ends, which lost 4 bases and 2 bases, there was a span of 12 bases. Germline V gene sequence: CDR1 MNHEY, CDR2 SVGEGT. Here the CDR3 DNA reads TGTGCCAGCAGTTCCAGGGTTCCGGCTGGAAACACCATATATTTT. Translating it yields CASSSRVPAGNTIYF.

This clone was picked up one time. This chain joins TRBV13 and TRBJ1-3; maybe TRBD1 (5 bases). Germline-derived CDR1 and CDR2 are PRHDT and FYEKMQ (reference sequence). The CDR3 contains 15 residues. Between the trimmed V and J ends, which lost 5 bases and 4 bases, there was a span of 15 bases. The CDR3 DNA is TGTGCCAGCAGCCCCTCGGGGGTGGCGGGAAACACCATATATTTT. Translating gives CASSPSGVAGNTIYF.

This chain links TRBV3-1 (or the pseudogene TRBV3-2) with TRBJ1-2; D not resolved. V was pared by 4 bases and J by 4 bases, with 13 bases between. The CDR3 has 14 amino acids. The germline CDR1 and CDR2 sequences are LGHDT and YNNKEL (reference sequence). The CDR3 region is CASSPPGLGYGYTF. For the CDR3, the DNA is TGTGCCAGCAGCCCCCCCGGGTTGGGCTATGGCTACACCTTC.

This clone has only a few counts. The V and J genes are TRBV28 and TRBJ1-6, with TRBD1 identical over 10 bases. CDR1 and CDR2 from the germline V gene are MDHEN and SYDVKM. This CDR3 has 18 amino acids. V lost 6 bases to trimming and J lost 3 bases; unmatched junction nucleotides: 11. DNA of the CDR3: TGTGCCAGCAGCCATTCCGGGACAGGGGACCTCTATAATTCACCCCTCCACTTT. Encoded protein: CASSHSGTGDLYNSPLHF.

The gene calls are TRBV5-4 and TRBJ2-1; the D gene is possibly TRBD1 (6 bases). Trimming shortened V by 0 bases and J by 5 bases, and 12 bases separated the two germline ends. CDR3 length: 15 residues. CDR1 and CDR2 from the germline V gene are SGHNT and YYREEE (reference sequence). The CDR3 sequence is CASSLAGAYHNEQFF. CDR3 nucleotide sequence: TGTGCCAGCAGCTTGGCAGGGGCGTACCACAATGAGCAGTTCTTC.

This clone has more than one count but fewer than ten. The chain has TRBV13 and TRBJ1-2; tentatively, D is TRBD1 (6 bases). Germline values: CDR1 PRHDT, CDR2 FYEKMQ (reference sequence). The CDR3 length is 13 residues. Trimming cost V 10 bases and J 4 bases, with 16 bases left between them. CDR3 in amino acids: CATQIGGVYGYTF. CDR3 in DNA: TGTGCCACCCAGATAGGGGGAGTCTATGGCTACACCTTC.

The V and J genes are TRBV18 and TRBJ2-3; 9 bases map to TRBD1. Germline trimming cut 3 bases from V and 4 bases from J; bases unmatched to any gene: 5. Germline lookup yields CDR1 KGHSH and CDR2 LQKENI. This CDR3 is built from 15 residues. The CDR3 coding sequence is TGTGCCAGCTCACCGGCGACAGGGGGTGCAGATACGCAGTATTTT. The encoded protein is CASSPATGGADTQYF.

The chain joins TRBV7-8 to TRBJ1-6, with a possible D match to TRBD1 (6 bases). Germline V lookup: CDR1 SGHVS, CDR2 FQNEAQ. This CDR3 region has 11 residues. V shed 5 bases and J shed 14 bases, with 10 bases lying between them. DNA of the CDR3: TGTGCCAGCAGCCCCGGACAGTCCCTCCACTTT. Its translation is CASSPGQSLHF.

The rearrangement joins TRBV19 to TRBJ2-2; a weak D match, TRBD1 (5 bases). Trimming left V 8 bases short and J 5 bases short, with 9 bases between. Germline V gives CDR1 LNHDA, CDR2 SQIVND (reference sequence). This CDR3 has 12 amino acids. DNA for the CDR3: TGTGCCAGTTTCCAGGGAACCGGGGAGCTGTTTTTT. Encoded protein: CASFQGTGELFF.

The V call is TRBV4-2, the J call TRBJ2-1; 11 nucleotides match TRBD2. The CDR3 is 17 amino acids. Germline values: CDR1 LGHNA, CDR2 YNFKEQ. Germline trimming cut 0 bases from V and 7 bases from J; bases unmatched to any gene: 8. CDR3 DNA sequence: TGTGCCAGCAGCCAAGATGTAGCGGGGGGGCCAGGTAATGAGCAGTTCTTC. The encoded protein is CASSQDVAGGPGNEQFF.

J is TRBJ1-1 and V is TRBV6-5; 7 bases agree with TRBD1. This CDR3 has 13 residues. Losses at the gene ends were 8 bases for V and 1 base for J; bases not matched to a gene: 4. In germline, CDR1 is MNHEY, CDR2 SVGAGI. DNA for the CDR3: TGTGCCAGCCGGGACAGACAGAACACTGAAGCTTTCTTT. Encoded protein: CASRDRQNTEAFF.

This clone appeared a single time. This chain uses TRBV6-6 with TRBJ1-1; D call uncertain. The CDR3 loop spans 17 amino acids. The germline V gene encodes CDR1 MNHNY and CDR2 SVGAGI (reference sequence). The ends were cut back, 5 bases at V and 1 base at J, with 20 bases in the middle. DNA for the CDR3: TGTGCCAGCAGTCCGCTATCCGGGATTCCAGGGAACACTGAAGCTTTCTTT. This sequence encodes CASSPLSGIPGNTEAFF.

This chain uses TRBV2 with TRBJ2-2; TRBD1 aligns across 11 bases. CDR3 length equals 16 residues. Looked up from germline, CDR1 is SNHLY and CDR2 is FYNNEI. V gave up 6 bases and J gave up 5 bases; unmatched junction bases: 8. The CDR3 sequence: CASRGPGTGGTGELFF. Here the CDR3 DNA reads TGTGCCAGCAGGGGCCCCGGGACAGGGGGTACCGGGGAGCTGTTTTTT. The variable domain in full, completed from reference TRBV2 and TRBJ2-2, reads EPEVTQTPSHQVTQMGQEVILRCVPISNHLYFYWYRQILGQKVEFLVSFYNNEISEKSEIFDDQFSVERPDGSNFTLKIRSTKLEDSAMYFCASRGPGTGGTGELFFGEGSRLTVL.

The V call is TRBV30, the J call TRBJ1-2, with D maybe TRBD1 (5 bases). This CDR3 is 12 amino acids long. Germline CDR1 GTSNPN, CDR2 SVGIG (reference sequence). The V and J ends lost 7 bases and 4 bases respectively, with 13 bases between them. The CDR3 here is CAYTDRGYGYTF. As DNA, the CDR3 is TGTGCCTATACCGACAGAGGCTATGGCTACACCTTC.

The rearrangement links TRBV3-1 (or the pseudogene TRBV3-2) to TRBJ1-3, with D tentatively TRBD1 (5 bases). Per the germline V gene, CDR1 is LGHDT and CDR2 is YNNKEL (reference sequence). V dropped 4 bases and J dropped 4 bases, with 11 bases sitting between them. The CDR3 has 14 residues. The CDR3 sequence is CASSRAGSGNTIYF. Here the CDR3 DNA reads TGTGCCAGCAGCCGGGCAGGGTCCGGAAACACCATATATTTT.

The chain carries TRBV18 and TRBJ1-4; D gene unclear. Trimming took 2 bases from V and 5 from J, leaving 9 bases between them. Germline V CDR1 and CDR2: KGHSH, LQKENI. This CDR3 is 14 amino acids long. CDR3 residues: CASSPGQSNEKLFF. DNA for the CDR3: TGTGCCAGCTCACCAGGCCAATCGAATGAAAAACTGTTTTTT.

To note about this clone: The identical CDR3 is also encoded by other nucleotide sequences in the sample. The chain combines TRBV5-5 with TRBJ2-2, with 7 bases fitting TRBD1. With 5 bases clipped from V and 0 bases from J, the junction kept 13 bases outside the gene matches. CDR1 and CDR2 from the germline V gene are SGHKS and YYEKEE (reference sequence). The CDR3 runs to 18 residues. CDR3 nucleotide sequence: TGTGCCAGCAGTTCTCTCCCGACAGGGCTTACGAACACCGGGGAGCTGTTTTTT. Protein sequence: CASSSLPTGLTNTGELFF.

The gene calls are TRBV9 and TRBJ2-2; D is undetermined. CDR1 is SGDLS and CDR2 is YYNGEE in the germline V gene. CDR3 length: 14 residues. Deletions cut 2 bases from V and 3 bases from J, with 8 bases between. The CDR3 bases are TGTGCCAGCAGCGTTCAGTGGCACACCGGGGAGCTGTTTTTT. Translated, it gives CASSVQWHTGELFF.

This clone was recorded a few times. The CDR3 here is CASSPRQGALGNIQYF. The CDR3 DNA reads TGTGCCAGCAGCCCGAGACAGGGGGCGTTGGGAAACATTCAGTACTTC. This chain connects TRBV7-9 to TRBJ2-4; 10 nucleotides match TRBD1. Trimming removed 5 bases from V and 6 bases from J; junction bases left unmatched: 10. Germline loops: CDR1 SEHNR, CDR2 FQNEAQ (reference sequence). CDR3 length: 16 amino acids.

V is TRBV7-3 and J is TRBJ2-2; TRBD2 matches at 7 bases. The CDR3 spans 16 residues. With 3 bases clipped from V and 2 bases from J, the junction kept 6 bases outside the gene matches. Looked up from germline, CDR1 is SGHTA and CDR2 is FQGTGA. CDR3 loop: CASSLGRGRNTGELFF. Here the CDR3 DNA reads TGTGCCAGCAGCTTGGGGCGGGGGAGAAACACCGGGGAGCTGTTTTTT.

The CDR3 region is CASQQGQDTEAFF. CDR3 bases: TGTGCCAGCCAACAGGGTCAGGACACTGAAGCTTTCTTT. The chain joins TRBV25-1 to TRBJ1-1, with D maybe TRBD1 (6 bases). The V gene lost 8 bases and the J gene lost 3 bases, with 13 bases spanning the gap. The CDR3 totals 13 residues. CDR1 and CDR2 from the germline V gene are MGHDK and SYGVNS.

This clone occurred a few times. The J gene is TRBJ2-1, the V gene TRBV10-3, with unresolved D. The length of the CDR3 is 13 residues. The germline gives CDR1 ENHRY, CDR2 SYGVKD. The V end lost 5 bases, the J end lost 6 bases, and 11 bases lay between the germline ends. The DNA for the CDR3 is TGTGCCATCAGTTCACTGAGTTCCAATGAGCAGTTCTTC. Translation: CAISSLSSNEQFF.

The chain has TRBV18 and TRBJ2-3; D gene uncertain. The CDR3 spans 16 residues. V dropped 6 bases and J dropped 1 base, with 17 bases sitting between them. Germline assignment: CDR1 KGHSH and CDR2 LQKENI. The CDR3 is CASSPRGLMGTDTQYF. DNA for the CDR3: TGTGCCAGCTCTCCGCGAGGATTGATGGGCACAGATACGCAGTATTTT.

CDR3 DNA sequence: TGCAGTGCAACTACTAGAATTGAAGCTTTCTTT. Its protein is CSATTRIEAFF. The chain has TRBV20-1 and TRBJ1-1, with unresolved D. Trimming cost V 6 bases and J 7 bases, with 12 bases left between them. Germline V lookup: CDR1 DFQATT, CDR2 SNEGSKA (reference sequence). This CDR3 region has 11 residues.

The chain has TRBV18 and TRBJ1-3; perhaps TRBD1 as D (6 bases). This CDR3 has 15 amino acids. Germline V CDR1 and CDR2: KGHSH, LQKENI. V lost 3 bases and J 0 bases, leaving 9 bases between the germline ends. The chain's CDR3 is CASSPTDSSGNTIYF. DNA of the CDR3: TGTGCCAGCTCACCCACGGACAGCTCTGGAAACACCATATATTTT.

The chain recombines TRBV5-6 with TRBJ1-1; the match to TRBD1 covers 8 bases. This CDR3 comprises 15 residues. Looked up from germline, CDR1 is SGHDT and CDR2 is YYEEEE. V was pared by 6 bases and J by 4 bases, with 11 bases of the junction left unmatched. The CDR3 is CASTLRQGRFTEAFF. CDR3 DNA: TGTGCCAGCACCCTCCGACAGGGGAGGTTCACTGAAGCTTTCTTT.

The rearrangement uses TRBV25-1 and TRBJ2-7; D is uncertain. The CDR3 sequence is 11 residues long. The germline V gene has CDR1 MGHDK and CDR2 SYGVNS. Trimming left V 10 bases short and J 0 bases short, with 7 bases between. CDR3 residues: CATLDSYEQYF. The CDR3 region has the DNA TGTGCCACCTTAGACTCCTACGAGCAGTACTTC.

The rearrangement links TRBV5-1 to TRBJ1-1; D is undetermined. Trimming shortened V by 1 base and J by 2 bases, and 15 bases separated the two germline ends. This CDR3 has 16 residues. Germline assignment: CDR1 SGHRS and CDR2 YFSETQ. The CDR3 loop reads CASSLRPQGGNTEAFF. As DNA, the CDR3 is TGCGCCAGCAGCTTGAGACCCCAAGGCGGAAACACTGAAGCTTTCTTT. The whole variable domain, remainder taken from reference TRBV5-1 and TRBJ1-1, is KAGVTQTPRYLIKTRGQQVTLSCSPISGHRSVSWYQQTPGQGLQFLFEYFSETQRNKGNFPGRFSGRQFSNSRSEMNVSTLELGDSALYLCASSLRPQGGNTEAFFGQGTRLTVV.

The chain couples TRBV18 to TRBJ2-3; 9 bases fit TRBD2. The CDR3 is 15 residues long. The V and J ends lost 1 base and 6 bases, in that order; junction bases with no gene match: 5. Germline values: CDR1 KGHSH, CDR2 LQKENI. The DNA of the CDR3 is TGTGCCAGCTCACCACGACTAGCGGCGCAGGATACGCAGTATTTT. As protein: CASSPRLAAQDTQYF.